Listed below are T cell receptor beta chains from one sample, sequenced in a study of blood T cell repertoires in COVID-19. Sequenced by immunoSEQ multiplex PCR; TCRdb stores in-frame clones only, minus some. Seen here are fewer than 200,000 clones, more than 80% observed once, and the top ten hold about 6.4%. The material sequenced was peripheral blood. The receptor source for this set is a human donor in a cohort sampled during active COVID-19. Each CDR3 is given with its conserved first and last residue. The D gene is left open where the match is weak. Some rows have no size entry. The others give once, few or many, or a class for an expanded clone.

J gene | D gene | V gene | clone size | CDR3 DNA | CDR3 protein
TRBJ1-2 | TRBD1 | TRBV7-9 | . | TGTGCCAGCAGCCGAGGACAGGGGTTTAGTGGCTACACCTTC | CASSRGQGFSGYTF
TRBJ1-2 | TRBD1 | TRBV19 | . | TGTGCCAGTAGTCCGGGACAGGGGGCGCGGGGCTACACCTTC | CASSPGQGARGYTF
TRBJ2-7 | . | TRBV21-1 | . | TGTGCCAGCAGCACCCTAGGACAGGGACGCTCCTACGAGCAGTACTTC | CASSTLGQGRSYEQYF
TRBJ1-6 | . | TRBV27 | . | TGTGCCAGCAGTCGCCCCCTCGGGGGCTCCTATAATTCACCCCTCCACTTT | CASSRPLGGSYNSPLHF
TRBJ2-7 | TRBD2 | TRBV20-1 | . | TGCAGTGCTAGTCTGGGCGGGGGGCTCTACGAGCAGTACTTC | CSASLGGGLYEQYF
TRBJ1-3 | . | TRBV12-3/TRBV12-4 | . | TGTGCCATTACGCGGGGGGCTGGGTCCACCATATATTTT | CAITRGAGSTIYF
TRBJ2-2 | TRBD2 | TRBV9 | . | TGTGCCAGCAGCTTTTTCCCCGTAAGCGGGGGGAACACCGGGGAGCTGTTTTTT | CASSFFPVSGGNTGELFF
TRBJ2-5 | . | TRBV24-1 | . | TGTGCCACCAGTGCGGGGAACCAAGAGACCCAGTACTTC | CATSAGNQETQYF
TRBJ2-1 | . | TRBV11-3 | . | TGTGCCAGCAGCTTATATAGTGGATCGGGCAATGAGCAGTTCTTC | CASSLYSGSGNEQFF
TRBJ1-1 | TRBD1 | TRBV19 | . | TGTGCCAGTAGTATTCGCAGGGGGACTGAAGCTTTCTTT | CASSIRRGTEAFF
TRBJ1-1 | TRBD1 | TRBV19 | . | TGTGCCAGTAGTCCCTCAGGGGGTTCGGGAACTGAAGCTTTCTTT | CASSPSGGSGTEAFF
TRBJ2-3 | TRBD2 | TRBV10-3 | . | TGTGCCATCAGTGACTCGGGACTAGCGGGGGGGGTGGGCACAGATACGCAGTATTTT | CAISDSGLAGGVGTDTQYF
TRBJ2-5 | . | TRBV5-4 | . | TGTGCCAGCAGCTTGGCAGGAGAGACCCAGTACTTC | CASSLAGETQYF
TRBJ1-6 | . | TRBV6-5 | once | TGTGCCAGCACCCGGGACAAATTTTATAATTCACCCCTCCACTTT | CASTRDKFYNSPLHF
TRBJ2-2 | TRBD2 | TRBV5-4 | . | TGTGCCAGCAGTTTAGCTAGCGGGGGGAACACCGGGGAGCTGTTTTTT | CASSLASGGNTGELFF
TRBJ2-4 | TRBD1 | TRBV15 | . | TGTGCCAGCCAGGGACAGGGGGAATACATTCAGTACTTC | CASQGQGEYIQYF
TRBJ2-3 | . | TRBV3-1/TRBV3-2 | few | TGTGCCAGCAGCCAAGTTAGTTCAACGCAGTATTTT | CASSQVSSTQYF
TRBJ1-6 | . | TRBV4-1 | . | TGCGCCAGCAGCCCGGACAGCGGTGGTAATTCACCCCTCCACTTT | CASSPDSGGNSPLHF
TRBJ2-1 | . | TRBV18 | . | TGTGCCAGCTCATTCTTAGCAGACAATGAGCAGTTCTTC | CASSFLADNEQFF
TRBJ1-5 | . | TRBV18 | few | TGTGCCAGCTCACTTACGGAGGACAGTCCAGCCCAGCATTTT | CASSLTEDSPAQHF
TRBJ2-5 | TRBD1 | TRBV18 | . | TGTGCCAGCTCATTGACAGGGCCTCGCACCCGTGTGGGTCTTGAAGAGACCCAGTACTTC | CASSLTGPRTRVGLEETQYF
TRBJ1-1 | . | TRBV6-2/TRBV6-3 | . | TGTGCCAGCAGTTACGTGCTAGCTGGTGAAGCTTTCTTT | CASSYVLAGEAFF
TRBJ2-7 | TRBD1 | TRBV7-9 | . | TGTGCCAGCAGCTTCAAAACCGGGACAGGGGGGTACGAGCAGTACTTC | CASSFKTGTGGYEQYF
TRBJ1-2 | . | TRBV5-1 | . | TGCGCCAGCAGCTTGAGGGGGAGAAACAATCGGTCTAACTATGGCTACACCTTC | CASSLRGRNNRSNYGYTF
TRBJ2-2 | . | TRBV5-1 | . | TGCGCCAGCAGCTTGGTCAGGGGGAACACCGGGGAGCTGTTTTTT | CASSLVRGNTGELFF
TRBJ1-6 | . | TRBV20-1 | . | TGCAGTGCTAGTCTACAGGGAAATCTTCCTGGTTCACCCCTCCACTTT | CSASLQGNLPGSPLHF
TRBJ2-1 | TRBD2 | TRBV4-2 | . | TGTGCCAGCAGCCTTAGCGTAGCGGGGGCCAATGACAATGAGCAGTTCTTC | CASSLSVAGANDNEQFF
TRBJ1-5 | . | TRBV6-5 | . | TGTGCCAGCAGAGCAGGGCCCAATCAGCCCCAGCATTTT | CASRAGPNQPQHF
TRBJ2-1 | TRBD2 | TRBV19 | . | TGTGCCAGTAGTCGGGGGGGCTCCTACAATGAGCAGTTCTTC | CASSRGGSYNEQFF
TRBJ2-5 | TRBD1 | TRBV5-1 | . | TGCGCCAGCGGACAGGGTGCAGGAGGAGAGACCCAGTACTTC | CASGQGAGGETQYF
TRBJ1-1 | . | TRBV6-5 | . | TGTGCCAGCAGTTACCCAGGCGGGGCCAACACTGAAGCTTTCTTT | CASSYPGGANTEAFF
TRBJ2-5 | TRBD2 | TRBV9 | once | TGTGCCAGCAGCGTAGTGCCAATAGCGGGGAAAGAGACCCAGTACTTC | CASSVVPIAGKETQYF
TRBJ2-3 | . | TRBV11-2 | . | TGTGCCAGCAGCTTAGGCAGAATATTCACAGATACGCAGTATTTT | CASSLGRIFTDTQYF
TRBJ2-1 | . | TRBV5-1 | . | TGCGCCAGCAGCTTGGCCGCAGACAATGAGCAGTTCTTC | CASSLAADNEQFF
TRBJ2-2 | . | TRBV5-1 | . | TGCGCCAGCAGGGAAGCGATTACCGGGGAGCTGTTTTTT | CASREAITGELFF